This T cell receptor beta chain was recorded in a study of blood T cells in healthy people across ages. This clonotype was counted only a few times. Trimming cost V 0 bases and J 2 bases, with 13 bases left between them. The CDR3 runs to 16 residues. The V gene's germline CDR1 is LGHNA and CDR2 YNFKEQ. The use of a sample-barcoded 5' primer and a J-beta primer mix characterized a second PCR of about 6 to 12 cycles. TCRdb processed the 5' RACE reads anew with MiXCR; each CDR3 protein has one entry. The top ten hold over 9% of the sample, which has 1.5 million to 2 million distinct CDR3 sequences, 30% to 40% seen once.

The sample comprised blood. This TCR was recovered from a woman aged 25-40 years in good health. The chain is built from TRBV4-2 and TRBJ1-1, with D possibly TRBD1 on 5 matching bases. The CDR3 sequence is CASSQEPGRANTEAFF. The DNA of the CDR3 is TGTGCCAGCAGCCAAGAACCGGGGCGGGCCAACACTGAAGCTTTCTTT.